This T cell receptor beta chain emerged from a study of blood T cell repertoires in COVID-19. V was clipped by 0 bases and J by 4 bases, with 11 bases between them. Germline CDR1 and CDR2: SGHRS and YFSETQ. This CDR3 spans 15 amino acids. Sequencing used immunoSEQ multiplex PCR; TCRdb keeps in-frame clones, though not all of them. The data show 52,000 or so clones, with 70% to 90% seen just once and roughly a quarter held by the top ten. This clone turned up a few times. The TCR originated in a human donor in a cohort sampled during active COVID-19. The rearrangement uses TRBV5-1 and TRBJ1-5; D remains unclear. The sequenced sample was peripheral blood. The CDR3 nucleotides are TGCGCCAGCAGCTTGGATGGCAGACTTAATCAGCCCCAGCATTTT. It codes for CASSLDGRLNQPQHF.